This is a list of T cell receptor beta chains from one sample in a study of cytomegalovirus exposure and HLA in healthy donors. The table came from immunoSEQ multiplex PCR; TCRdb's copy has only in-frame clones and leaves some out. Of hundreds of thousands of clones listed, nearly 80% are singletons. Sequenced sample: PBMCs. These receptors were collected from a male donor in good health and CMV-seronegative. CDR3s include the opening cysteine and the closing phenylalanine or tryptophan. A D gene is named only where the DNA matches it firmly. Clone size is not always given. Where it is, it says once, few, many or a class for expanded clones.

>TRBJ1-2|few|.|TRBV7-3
CASSLRGEGVYGYTF
TGTGCCAGCAGCTTAAGAGGGGAGGGGGTGTATGGCTACACCTTC
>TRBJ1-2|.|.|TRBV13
CASSPRRTGNYGYTF
TGTGCCAGCAGCCCTCGCCGAACAGGGAACTATGGCTACACCTTC
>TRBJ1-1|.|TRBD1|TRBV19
CASSPGTGPTEAFF
TGTGCCAGTAGTCCCGGGACAGGGCCCACTGAAGCTTTCTTT
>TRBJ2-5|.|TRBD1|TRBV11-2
CASSARQGMSETQYF
TGTGCCAGCAGCGCCCGACAGGGTATGTCGGAGACCCAGTACTTC
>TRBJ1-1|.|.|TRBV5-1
CASSFEVLGTEAFF
TGCGCCAGCAGCTTCGAGGTCTTGGGCACTGAAGCTTTCTTT
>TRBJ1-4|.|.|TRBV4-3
CASSQEGVGSSGEKLFF
TGCGCCAGCAGCCAAGAGGGAGTGGGCAGTTCGGGTGAAAAACTGTTTTTT
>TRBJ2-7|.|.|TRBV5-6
CASSLESSYEQYF
TGTGCCAGCAGCTTGGAGAGCTCCTACGAGCAGTACTTC
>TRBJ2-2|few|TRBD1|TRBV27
CASSYGPDRGGAGELFF
TGTGCCAGCAGTTACGGACCAGACAGGGGGGGAGCCGGGGAGCTGTTTTTT
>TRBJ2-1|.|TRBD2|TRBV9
CASSVEPGGRGEQFF
TGTGCCAGCAGCGTAGAACCGGGGGGGCGAGGTGAGCAGTTCTTC
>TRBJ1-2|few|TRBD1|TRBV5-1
CASSRGTGGDRYGYTF
TGCGCCAGCAGTAGAGGGACAGGGGGCGATCGCTATGGCTACACCTTC
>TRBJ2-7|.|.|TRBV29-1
CSVEVPGQGFTEQYF
TGCAGCGTTGAAGTCCCCGGCCAGGGGTTTACGGAGCAGTACTTC
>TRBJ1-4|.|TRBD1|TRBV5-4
CASSPSLQGAREKLFF
TGTGCCAGCAGCCCTAGCTTACAGGGGGCGCGGGAAAAACTGTTTTTT
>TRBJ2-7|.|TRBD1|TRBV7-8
CASSSAPGQTYEQYF
TGTGCCAGCAGCTCAGCGCCGGGACAGACCTACGAGCAGTACTTC
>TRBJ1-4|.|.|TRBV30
CAWTNTGATNEKLFF
TGTGCCTGGACTAACACGGGGGCAACTAATGAAAAACTGTTTTTT
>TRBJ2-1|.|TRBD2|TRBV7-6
CASSPNPGGGDEQFF
TGTGCCAGCAGCCCGAACCCCGGGGGGGGCGATGAGCAGTTCTTC
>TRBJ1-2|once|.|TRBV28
CASSFRRPPYGYTF
TGTGCCAGCAGTTTTCGGCGGCCTCCGTATGGCTACACCTTC
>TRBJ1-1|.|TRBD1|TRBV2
CASSEGTGLNTEAFF
TGTGCCAGCAGTGAGGGGACAGGTTTGAACACTGAAGCTTTCTTT
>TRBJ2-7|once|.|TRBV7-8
CASSFGGSSYEQYF
TGTGCCAGCAGCTTTGGCGGAAGCTCCTACGAGCAGTACTTC
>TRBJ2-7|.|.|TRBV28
CASRPRGWGIYEQYF
TGTGCCAGCAGGCCCAGGGGATGGGGTATATACGAGCAGTACTTC
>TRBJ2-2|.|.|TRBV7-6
CASSLSTVARSNTGELFF
TGTGCCAGCAGCTTGTCGACAGTCGCCCGTTCGAACACCGGGGAGCTGTTTTTT
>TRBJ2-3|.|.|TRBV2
CASSPGSTDTQYF
TGTGCCAGCAGCCCCGGTAGCACAGATACGCAGTATTTT
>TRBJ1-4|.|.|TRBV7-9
CASSFTTQGKLFF
TGTGCCAGCAGCTTTACGACCCAGGGGAAACTGTTTTTT
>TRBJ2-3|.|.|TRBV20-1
CSATQGDTQYF
TGCAGTGCTACCCAGGGAGATACGCAGTATTTT
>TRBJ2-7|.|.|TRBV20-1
CSALRETEQYF
TGCAGTGCCCTAAGGGAGACCGAGCAGTACTTC
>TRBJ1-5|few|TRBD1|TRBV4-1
CASSQDDRGVQPQHF
TGCGCCAGCAGCCAAGATGACAGGGGTGTTCAGCCCCAGCATTTT
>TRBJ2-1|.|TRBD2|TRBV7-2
CASSRGLADYNEQFF
TGTGCCAGCAGCCGAGGACTAGCCGACTACAATGAGCAGTTCTTC
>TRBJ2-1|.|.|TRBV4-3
CASSLTPRSSYNEQFF
TGCGCCAGCAGCCTGACCCCAAGGAGCTCCTACAATGAGCAGTTCTTC